These 18 T cell receptor beta chains were all obtained from the same sample, sequenced in a study of blood T cell repertoires in COVID-19. Data came from immunoSEQ multiplex PCR; TCRdb stores just in-frame clones and leaves some out. The sample shows 250,000 to 300,000 clones, approximately 87% of them seen only once. The sequenced sample consisted of peripheral blood. The receptors here all came from a man aged 55-75 years who had recovered from COVID-19.

This chain links TRBV3-1 (or the pseudogene TRBV3-2) with TRBJ2-3; 8 bases are a match to TRBD2. Trimming cost V 5 bases and J 4 bases; bases outside gene matches: 5. This CDR3 contains 14 residues. Per the germline V gene, CDR1 is LGHDT and CDR2 is YNNKEL (reference sequence). The CDR3 bases are TGTGCCAGCAGCTCCCGGGGGGGCCCAGATACGCAGTATTTT. Translation gives CASSSRGGPDTQYF.

This clone showed up just a few times. The rearrangement uses TRBV7-2 and TRBJ2-1; 14 bases align to TRBD2. The germline gives CDR1 SGHTA, CDR2 FQGNSA. V trimming: 5 bases; J trimming: 0 bases; junction bases outside the gene matches: 3. This CDR3 region has 17 residues. The CDR3 DNA sequence: TGTGCCAGCAGCAGGACTAGCGGGGGGTTCTCCTACAATGAGCAGTTCTTC. Encoded protein: CASSRTSGGFSYNEQFF.

This chain uses TRBV19 with TRBJ2-1; D unresolved. The V gene lost 6 bases and the J gene lost 1 base, with 10 bases spanning the gap. Germline V gene sequence: CDR1 LNHDA, CDR2 SQIVND (reference sequence). This CDR3 is 14 amino acids long. CDR3 protein: CASSRRGSYNEQFF. The CDR3 nucleotides are TGTGCCAGTAGCCGGAGAGGATCCTACAATGAGCAGTTCTTC. Full variable domain (missing parts from reference TRBV19 and TRBJ2-1): DGGITQSPKYLFRKEGQNVTLSCEQNLNHDAMYWYRQDPGQGLRLIYYSQIVNDFQKGDIAEGYSVSREKKESFPLTVTSAQKNPTAFYLCASSRRGSYNEQFFGPGTRLTVL.

The chain recombines TRBV6-8 with TRBJ2-3, with 7 bases aligning to TRBD1. This CDR3 has 15 residues. Unmatched junction bases numbered 8, after V lost 6 bases and J lost 2 bases. Germline CDR1 is MNHGY and CDR2 is SAAAGT. CDR3 in amino acids: CASRIRDRYTDTQYF. DNA for the CDR3: TGTGCCAGCAGGATAAGGGACAGATACACAGATACGCAGTATTTT.

The chain joins TRBV9 to TRBJ2-1; TRBD2 agrees at 9 bases. This CDR3 is built from 14 residues. Germline-derived CDR1 and CDR2 are SGDLS and YYNGEE. V trimming: 2 bases; J trimming: 9 bases; junction bases outside the gene matches: 6. Here the CDR3 DNA reads TGTGCCAGCAGCGTGCTCGGGACTAGCTTTGAGCAGTTCTTC. Amino acids: CASSVLGTSFEQFF. Complete variable domain (other parts from reference TRBV9 and TRBJ2-1): DSGVTQTPKHLITATGQRVTLRCSPRSGDLSVYWYQQSLDQGLQFLIQYYNGEERAKGNILERFSAQQFPDLHSELNLSSLELGDSALYFCASSVLGTSFEQFFGPGTRLTVL.

This clone was counted a few times. V is TRBV19 and J is TRBJ1-1; the D gene is possibly TRBD1 (6 bases). This CDR3 region has 13 residues. Looked up from germline, CDR1 is LNHDA and CDR2 is SQIVND (reference sequence). The V and J ends lost 3 bases and 8 bases respectively, with 13 bases between them. The CDR3 reads CASSIDLDSEAFF. The CDR3 DNA sequence: TGTGCCAGTAGTATCGATCTGGACAGCGAAGCTTTCTTT.

The rearrangement uses TRBV2 and TRBJ1-4, with D possibly matching TRBD1 (5 bases). The CDR3 extends over 14 amino acids. V lost 8 bases and J lost 1, with 11 bases in between. Germline CDR1 reads SNHLY; CDR2 reads FYNNEI. Here the CDR3 reads CASLRGGTNEKLFF. Here the CDR3 DNA reads TGTGCCAGCCTCCGGGGGGGAACTAATGAAAAACTGTTTTTT.

The V call is TRBV5-4, the J call TRBJ2-2; the D gene is possibly TRBD2 (5 bases). The germline V gene has CDR1 SGHNT and CDR2 YYREEE (reference sequence). CDR3 size: 15 residues. The V and J ends lost 2 bases and 4 bases respectively, with 12 bases between them. CDR3 protein: CASSFTPGITGELFF. CDR3 DNA sequence: TGTGCCAGCAGCTTTACTCCGGGAATCACCGGGGAGCTGTTTTTT.

This clone is a singleton in its sample. The J gene is TRBJ2-6, the V gene TRBV12-3 or TRBV12-4; D remains ambiguous. The CDR3 runs 13 residues. Trimming stripped 7 bases from V and 4 bases from J, with 8 bases between. CDR3 amino acids: CASTDLGANVLTF. CDR3 nucleotide sequence: TGTGCCAGCACCGACTTGGGGGCCAACGTCCTGACTTTC.

This clone appeared a few times. The gene calls are TRBV12-3 or TRBV12-4 and TRBJ1-1; no firm D call. The CDR3 totals 12 residues. The germline V and J ends were trimmed by 6 bases and 5 bases, with 10 bases remaining between them. The CDR3 spells CASRPTNTEAFF. CDR3 nucleotides: TGTGCCAGCAGACCGACTAATACTGAAGCTTTCTTT.

This clone occurred a few times. The V call is TRBV12-3 or TRBV12-4, the J call TRBJ1-1; possible D gene TRBD1, 6 bases. Trimming took off 5 bases at V and 2 bases at J, with 9 bases between the two ends. The length of the CDR3 is 13 residues. The CDR3 DNA sequence: TGTGCCAGCAGTAACAGGGTAAACACTGAAGCTTTCTTT. It encodes CASSNRVNTEAFF.

This sequence joins TRBV28 and TRBJ2-5; D might be TRBD2 (6 bases). CDR1 and CDR2 from the germline V gene are MDHEN and SYDVKM. This CDR3 contains 15 residues. Trimming removed 3 bases at V and 4 bases at J, with 15 bases between. The CDR3 is CASSFNLAGRETQYF. CDR3 in DNA: TGTGCCAGCAGTTTTAACCTCGCGGGGAGAGAGACCCAGTACTTC.

The chain couples TRBV7-6 to TRBJ2-2, with D possibly TRBD2 on 7 matching bases. V gave up 3 bases and J gave up 4 bases, with 12 bases separating them. From germline, CDR1 is SGHVS and CDR2 FNYEAQ. CDR3 length: 15 amino acids. CDR3 residues: CASSFGGGGTGELFF. CDR3 nucleotides: TGTGCCAGCAGCTTCGGAGGGGGGGGCACCGGGGAGCTGTTTTTT.

This clone turned up a few times. The chain carries TRBV5-6 and TRBJ2-7; TRBD1 aligns across 7 bases. Germline V gene data show CDR1 as SGHDT and CDR2 as YYEEEE. After removal of 5 bases from V and 3 bases from J, the junction contained 11 bases not matched to a gene. The CDR3 spans 15 residues. CDR3 nucleotide sequence: TGTGCCAGCAGATTCAGGGGGACAAATATCTACGAGCAGTACTTC. It encodes CASRFRGTNIYEQYF.

V gene TRBV18 combines with J gene TRBJ1-4, with D hard to call. This CDR3 is built from 13 residues. V was cut by 3 bases and J by 6 bases, with 8 bases left in between. Germline CDR1 reads KGHSH; CDR2 reads LQKENI. CDR3 region: CASSPEVYEKLFF. Here the CDR3 DNA reads TGTGCCAGCTCACCGGAGGTGTATGAAAAACTGTTTTTT. The complete variable domain, with remaining parts taken from reference TRBV18 and TRBJ1-4, reads NAGVMQNPRHLVRRRGQEARLRCSPMKGHSHVYWYRQLPEEGLKFMVYLQKENIIDESGMPKERFSAEFPKEGPSILRIQQVVRGDSAAYFCASSPEVYEKLFFGSGTQLSVL.

This chain uses TRBV13 with TRBJ2-1, with a weak D call TRBD1 (6 bases). From germline, CDR1 is PRHDT and CDR2 FYEKMQ (reference sequence). The CDR3 extends over 17 amino acids. V gave up 2 bases and J gave up 2 bases, with 16 bases separating them. The CDR3 region is CASSLKYQGSTYNEQFF. The CDR3 coding sequence is TGTGCCAGCAGCTTAAAGTACCAGGGGTCGACCTACAATGAGCAGTTCTTC.

The V and J genes are TRBV30 and TRBJ1-6, with D hard to call. The CDR3 sequence is 13 residues long. The V gene's germline CDR1 is GTSNPN and CDR2 SVGIG (reference sequence). Between the trimmed V and J ends, which lost 1 base and 7 bases, there was a span of 8 bases. CDR3 in amino acids: CAWSAIENSPLHF. CDR3 coding DNA: TGTGCCTGGAGTGCTATTGAGAATTCACCCCTCCACTTT.

The chain joins TRBV4-1 to TRBJ1-1; the D is unclear. Germline lookup yields CDR1 MGHRA and CDR2 YSYEKL. V was trimmed by 4 bases and J by 0 bases, leaving 12 bases between them. The CDR3 consists of 15 residues. The CDR3 reads CASSPREFMNTEAFF. The CDR3 region has the DNA TGCGCCAGCAGCCCCCGGGAGTTTATGAACACTGAAGCTTTCTTT.